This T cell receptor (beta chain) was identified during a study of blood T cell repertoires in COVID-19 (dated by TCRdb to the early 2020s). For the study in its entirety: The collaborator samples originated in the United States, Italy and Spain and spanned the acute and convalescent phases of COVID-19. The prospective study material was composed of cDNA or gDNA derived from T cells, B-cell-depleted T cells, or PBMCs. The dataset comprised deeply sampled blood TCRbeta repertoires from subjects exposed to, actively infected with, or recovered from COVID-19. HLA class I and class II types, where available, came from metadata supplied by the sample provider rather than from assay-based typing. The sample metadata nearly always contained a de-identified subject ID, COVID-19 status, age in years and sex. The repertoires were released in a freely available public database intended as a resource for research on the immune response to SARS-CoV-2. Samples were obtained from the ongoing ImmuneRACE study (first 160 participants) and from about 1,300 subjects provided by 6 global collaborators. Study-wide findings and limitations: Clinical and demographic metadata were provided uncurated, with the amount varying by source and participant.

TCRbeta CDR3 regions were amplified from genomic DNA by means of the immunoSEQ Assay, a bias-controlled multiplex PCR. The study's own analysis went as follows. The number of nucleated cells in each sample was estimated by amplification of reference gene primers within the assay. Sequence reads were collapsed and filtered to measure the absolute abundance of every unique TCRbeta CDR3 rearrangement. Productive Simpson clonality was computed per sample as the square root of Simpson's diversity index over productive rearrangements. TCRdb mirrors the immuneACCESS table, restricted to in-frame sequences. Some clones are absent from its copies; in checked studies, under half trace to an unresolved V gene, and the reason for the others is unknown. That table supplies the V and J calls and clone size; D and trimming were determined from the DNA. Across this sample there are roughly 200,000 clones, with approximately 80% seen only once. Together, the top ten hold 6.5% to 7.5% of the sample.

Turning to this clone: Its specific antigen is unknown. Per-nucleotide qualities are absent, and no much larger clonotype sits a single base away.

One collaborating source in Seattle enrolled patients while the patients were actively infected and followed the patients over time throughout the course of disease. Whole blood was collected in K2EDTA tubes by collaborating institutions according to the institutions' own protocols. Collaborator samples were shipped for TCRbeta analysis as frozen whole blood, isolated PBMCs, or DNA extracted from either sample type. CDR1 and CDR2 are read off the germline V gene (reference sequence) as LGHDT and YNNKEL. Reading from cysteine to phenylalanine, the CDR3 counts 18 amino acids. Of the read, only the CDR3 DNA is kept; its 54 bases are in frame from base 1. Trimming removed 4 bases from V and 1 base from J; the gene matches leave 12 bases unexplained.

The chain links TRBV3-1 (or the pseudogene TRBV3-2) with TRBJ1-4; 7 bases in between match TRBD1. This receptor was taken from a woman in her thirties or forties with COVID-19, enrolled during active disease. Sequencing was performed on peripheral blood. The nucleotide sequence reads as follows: TGTGCCAGCAGCCCCAAGGGGGCGTGGGTCAGAACTAATGAAAAACTGTTTTTT. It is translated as CASSPKGAWVRTNEKLFF.